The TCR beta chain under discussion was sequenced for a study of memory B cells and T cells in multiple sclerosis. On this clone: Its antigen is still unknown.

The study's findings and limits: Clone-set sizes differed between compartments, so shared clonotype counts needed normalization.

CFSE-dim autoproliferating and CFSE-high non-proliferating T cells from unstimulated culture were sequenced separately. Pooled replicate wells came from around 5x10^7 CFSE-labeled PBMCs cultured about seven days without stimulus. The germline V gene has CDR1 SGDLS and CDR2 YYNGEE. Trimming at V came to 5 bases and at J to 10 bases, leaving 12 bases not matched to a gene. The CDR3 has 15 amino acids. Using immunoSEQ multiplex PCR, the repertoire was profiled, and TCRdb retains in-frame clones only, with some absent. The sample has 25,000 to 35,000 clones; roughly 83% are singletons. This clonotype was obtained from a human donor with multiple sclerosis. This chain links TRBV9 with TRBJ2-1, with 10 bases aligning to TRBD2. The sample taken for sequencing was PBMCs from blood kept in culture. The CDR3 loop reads CASRALAGVVGEQFF. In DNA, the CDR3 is TGTGCCAGCAGGGCCCTAGCGGGAGTTGTGGGGGAGCAGTTCTTC.